Each of the 8 T cell receptor beta chains below was sequenced from the same sample in a study of spatial heterogeneity in lung cancer (dated by TCRdb to the late 2010s). Findings and caveats that apply to the study as a whole: The tumor nonsynonymous mutation count correlated with the number of expanded intratumoral alpha and beta TCRs.

Library preparation was by 5' RACE. Instrument on record: NextSeq 500. TCRdb reworked the public reads: Q25 trimming with fastp, MiXCR clone assembly, productive beta chains retained. Duplicate CDR3 protein sequences are folded into a single record with the most common DNA and genes. In all, the sample holds approximately 13,000 distinct CDR3 sequences, and about 4.6% of those were seen once. The ten largest clonotypes hold 20% to 25% of the sample. For these TCRs, the target antigens are not known. The time point label corresponds to: sample taken at primary tumor resection. The sequencing used lung tumor tissue, collected at surgery. Receptor source: a male donor with early-stage non-small cell lung cancer.

This clonotype is judged medium-sized. The chain recombines TRBV28 with TRBJ1-5, with D possibly being TRBD1 (6 bases). V lost 2 bases to trimming and J lost 7 bases, with 24 bases between them. Germline CDR1 is MDHEN and CDR2 is SYDVKM. The CDR3 runs to 18 residues. The CDR3 DNA sequence: TGTGCCAGCAGTTTAAATACCTATGGGGCAGGGGATTACCAGCCCCAGCATTTT. Its translation is CASSLNTYGAGDYQPQHF.

This clonotype has ten or more counts. The J gene is TRBJ1-2, the V gene TRBV6-2 or TRBV6-3, with TRBD1 as a possible D gene (6 bases). CDR3 length: 13 amino acids. The V end lost 5 bases, the J end lost 4 bases, and 11 bases lay between the germline ends. The germline V gene encodes CDR1 MNHEY and CDR2 SVGEGT. The CDR3 DNA is TGTGCCAGCAGTGCGGGACACCTCTATGGCTACACCTTC. This translates into CASSAGHLYGYTF.

This clonotype was seen repeatedly, ten times or more. The chain's CDR3 is CASSLAPGHQETQYF. CDR3 coding DNA: TGCGCCAGCAGCTTGGCCCCTGGCCACCAAGAGACCCAGTACTTC. The chain has TRBV5-1 and TRBJ2-5; D not certain. V was clipped by 0 bases and J by 0 bases, with 9 bases between them. The CDR3 loop spans 15 amino acids. Germline CDR1 is SGHRS and CDR2 is YFSETQ.

Ten or more counts support this clonotype. The rearrangement joins TRBV2 to TRBJ2-5; TRBD2 might be the D (5 bases). Per the germline V gene, CDR1 is SNHLY and CDR2 is FYNNEI. Trimming shortened V by 8 bases and J by 5 bases, and 15 bases separated the two germline ends. The CDR3 contains 13 residues. The CDR3 loop reads CASEAGGLETQYF. In DNA, the CDR3 is TGTGCCAGCGAGGCGGGCGGGCTTGAGACCCAGTACTTC.

This clonotype was found a few times. A single base separates this from a much larger clone, so it may be a read error. This chain uses TRBV2 with TRBJ2-7; D may be TRBD1 (6 bases). The V gene's germline CDR1 is SNHLY and CDR2 FYNNEI. The CDR3 contains 12 residues. The chain's CDR3 is CASSQQGYAQYF. The CDR3 DNA reads as TGTGCCAGCAGCCAACAGGGATACGCGCAGTACTTC.

This clonotype occurred many times. The gene calls are TRBV4-3 and TRBJ2-2; TRBD1 matches at 7 bases. The V and J ends lost 1 base and 7 bases, in that order; junction bases with no gene match: 6. Germline V gives CDR1 LGHNA, CDR2 YSLEER. The CDR3 sequence is 15 residues long. The CDR3 sequence is CASSQVIQGNGELFF. The CDR3 DNA reads TGCGCCAGCAGCCAAGTTATACAGGGGAACGGGGAGCTGTTTTTT.

At least ten counts were recorded for this clonotype. This chain joins TRBV7-9 and TRBJ2-7, with D possibly matching TRBD2 (6 bases). Germline lookup yields CDR1 SEHNR and CDR2 FQNEAQ (reference sequence). This CDR3 comprises 15 residues. The germline V and J ends were trimmed by 8 bases and 7 bases, with 24 bases remaining between them. CDR3 nucleotide sequence: TGTGCCAGCCGTCGACAACCCACCCCCGCGGGGGAGCAGTACTTC. Translating gives CASRRQPTPAGEQYF. The full variable domain, its missing parts supplied by reference TRBV7-9 and TRBJ2-7, is DTGVSQNPRHKITKRGQNVTFRCDPISEHNRLYWYRQTLGQGPEFLTYFQNEAQLEKSRLLSDRFSAERPKGSFSTLEIQRTEQGDSAMYLCASRRQPTPAGEQYFGPGTRLTVT.

This clonotype was seen only a few times. The chain couples TRBV29-1 to TRBJ2-5; a possible D gene is TRBD1 (6 bases). CDR3 length: 14 residues. The germline V and J ends were trimmed by 8 bases and 2 bases, with 18 bases remaining between them. The germline gives CDR1 SQVTM, CDR2 ANQGSEA. CDR3 sequence reads: CSFSQTQGQETQYF. The CDR3 nucleotides read TGCAGCTTTAGTCAGACCCAGGGGCAAGAGACCCAGTACTTC.